This is a list of T cell receptor beta chains from one sample in a study of blood T cell repertoires in COVID-19. Clones were sequenced by immunoSEQ multiplex PCR, and TCRdb holds only the in-frame ones, with some missing. The sample consists of 100,000 to 150,000 clones, around 70% of them appearing once. The sequenced sample was peripheral blood. The receptors were gathered from a man of 80 years or more with COVID-19, enrolled during active disease. Each CDR3 is given with its conserved first and last residue. Fields, in order: V gene, D gene, J gene, clone size, CDR3 protein, CDR3 DNA. A D gene is named only where the DNA matches it firmly. Size values are once, few and many counts, or a class for expanded clones, and some rows have none.

v_call: TRBV12-3/TRBV12-4; d_call: NA; j_call: TRBJ2-3; clone_size: NA; cdr3_aa: CANRRTSTDTQYF; cdr3_nt: TGTGCGAATAGGCGGACAAGCACAGATACGCAGTATTTT
v_call: TRBV28; d_call: NA; j_call: TRBJ1-1; clone_size: NA; cdr3_aa: CASCWIGQSEAFF; cdr3_nt: TGTGCCAGCTGCTGGATTGGGCAATCTGAAGCTTTCTTT
v_call: TRBV5-1; d_call: NA; j_call: TRBJ2-1; clone_size: NA; cdr3_aa: CASSSPGLPERFF; cdr3_nt: TGCGCCAGCAGCTCGCCGGGACTCCCAGAGCGGTTCTTC
v_call: TRBV5-4; d_call: TRBD1; j_call: TRBJ2-5; clone_size: many; cdr3_aa: CASSLQGSAETQYF; cdr3_nt: TGTGCCAGCAGCTTACAGGGGTCGGCCGAGACCCAGTACTTC
v_call: TRBV3-1/TRBV3-2; d_call: TRBD1; j_call: TRBJ2-7; clone_size: NA; cdr3_aa: CASSRGATGFSEQYF; cdr3_nt: TGTGCCAGCAGCCGAGGGGCGACAGGGTTTTCGGAGCAGTACTTC
v_call: TRBV6-2/TRBV6-3; d_call: TRBD2; j_call: TRBJ2-3; clone_size: NA; cdr3_aa: CASSYSTSGGSTDTQYF; cdr3_nt: TGTGCCAGCAGTTACTCGACTAGCGGGGGTAGCACAGATACGCAGTATTTT
v_call: TRBV5-5; d_call: TRBD1; j_call: TRBJ2-7; clone_size: once; cdr3_aa: CASSLAGTGGRYEQYF; cdr3_nt: TGTGCCAGCAGCTTGGCCGGGACAGGGGGCCGGTACGAGCAGTACTTC
v_call: TRBV10-2; d_call: NA; j_call: TRBJ2-3; clone_size: NA; cdr3_aa: CASRGPSTDTQYF; cdr3_nt: TGCGCCAGCAGGGGGCCTAGCACAGATACGCAGTATTTT
v_call: TRBV19; d_call: NA; j_call: TRBJ2-1; clone_size: NA; cdr3_aa: CATGHPKRYNEQFF; cdr3_nt: TGTGCCACTGGGCATCCTAAGAGATACAATGAGCAGTTCTTC
v_call: TRBV9; d_call: TRBD1; j_call: TRBJ1-5; clone_size: few; cdr3_aa: CASSVLRGRGSNQPQHF; cdr3_nt: TGTGCCAGCAGCGTACTCAGGGGGCGCGGTAGCAATCAGCCCCAGCATTTT
v_call: TRBV7-6; d_call: NA; j_call: TRBJ1-4; clone_size: NA; cdr3_aa: CASSFLDRSREKLFF; cdr3_nt: TGTGCCAGCAGCTTCCTCGACAGGTCTCGGGAAAAACTGTTTTTT
v_call: TRBV9; d_call: TRBD2; j_call: TRBJ2-2; clone_size: once; cdr3_aa: CASSAGTSATGELFF; cdr3_nt: TGTGCCAGCAGCGCCGGGACTAGCGCCACCGGGGAGCTGTTTTTT
v_call: TRBV15; d_call: TRBD1; j_call: TRBJ2-5; clone_size: once; cdr3_aa: CATSSPVDRALETQYF; cdr3_nt: TGTGCCACCAGCAGTCCCGTAGACAGGGCGTTAGAGACCCAGTACTTC
v_call: TRBV19; d_call: TRBD2; j_call: TRBJ2-1; clone_size: NA; cdr3_aa: CASSIFAGGNDNEQFF; cdr3_nt: TGTGCCAGTAGTATTTTTGCGGGAGGGAATGACAATGAGCAGTTCTTC
v_call: TRBV28; d_call: TRBD1; j_call: TRBJ1-5; clone_size: NA; cdr3_aa: CASSLSRGTVGPQHF; cdr3_nt: TGTGCCAGCAGTTTATCCCGGGGGACAGTAGGGCCCCAGCATTTT
v_call: TRBV6-5; d_call: NA; j_call: TRBJ2-6; clone_size: few; cdr3_aa: CASSYFQGSGANVLTF; cdr3_nt: TGTGCCAGCAGTTACTTTCAGGGCTCTGGGGCCAACGTCCTGACTTTC
v_call: TRBV5-6; d_call: NA; j_call: TRBJ2-1; clone_size: NA; cdr3_aa: CASSLSAHSSYNEQFF; cdr3_nt: TGTGCCAGCAGCCTCTCAGCGCATAGCTCCTACAATGAGCAGTTCTTC
v_call: TRBV28; d_call: TRBD1; j_call: TRBJ1-2; clone_size: NA; cdr3_aa: CASTPGQGYYGYTF; cdr3_nt: TGTGCCAGCACCCCCGGACAGGGCTACTATGGCTACACCTTC
v_call: TRBV29-1; d_call: NA; j_call: TRBJ2-7; clone_size: NA; cdr3_aa: CSVLGGVSYEQYF; cdr3_nt: TGCAGCGTCTTAGGAGGGGTCTCCTACGAGCAGTACTTC
v_call: TRBV18; d_call: NA; j_call: TRBJ1-1; clone_size: NA; cdr3_aa: CASSSTGTTEAFF; cdr3_nt: TGTGCCAGCTCATCCACAGGGACCACTGAAGCTTTCTTT
v_call: TRBV11-3; d_call: TRBD2; j_call: TRBJ2-1; clone_size: NA; cdr3_aa: CASSIATSREQFF; cdr3_nt: TGTGCCAGCAGCATAGCGACTAGCAGAGAGCAGTTCTTC
v_call: TRBV30; d_call: TRBD1; j_call: TRBJ1-5; clone_size: NA; cdr3_aa: CAWSAGQPNQPQHF; cdr3_nt: TGTGCCTGGAGTGCGGGACAGCCGAATCAGCCCCAGCATTTT
v_call: TRBV6-5; d_call: TRBD1; j_call: TRBJ2-2; clone_size: NA; cdr3_aa: CASRGRQGNTGELFF; cdr3_nt: TGTGCCAGCCGAGGGAGACAGGGTAACACCGGGGAGCTGTTTTTT
v_call: TRBV5-1; d_call: NA; j_call: TRBJ2-7; clone_size: NA; cdr3_aa: CASSLARSGDPYEQYF; cdr3_nt: TGCGCCAGCAGCTTGGCCAGGTCAGGGGACCCCTACGAGCAGTACTTC
v_call: TRBV4-2; d_call: TRBD2; j_call: TRBJ2-3; clone_size: NA; cdr3_aa: CASSHDAGGLAGVTDTQYF; cdr3_nt: TGTGCCAGCAGCCACGACGCAGGGGGGTTAGCGGGAGTAACAGATACGCAGTATTTT
v_call: TRBV30; d_call: NA; j_call: TRBJ1-6; clone_size: few; cdr3_aa: CAWATAHNSPLHF; cdr3_nt: TGTGCCTGGGCCACAGCACATAATTCACCCCTCCACTTT
v_call: TRBV11-2; d_call: NA; j_call: TRBJ1-5; clone_size: NA; cdr3_aa: CASSPGENQPQHF; cdr3_nt: TGTGCCAGCAGCCCCGGGGAGAATCAGCCCCAGCATTTT
v_call: TRBV10-3; d_call: TRBD2; j_call: TRBJ2-3; clone_size: NA; cdr3_aa: CAISEGLAGTDTQYF; cdr3_nt: TGTGCCATCAGTGAAGGACTAGCGGGCACAGATACGCAGTATTTT
v_call: TRBV5-1; d_call: TRBD2; j_call: TRBJ2-3; clone_size: NA; cdr3_aa: CASSLPLAGGGDTQYF; cdr3_nt: TGCGCCAGCAGCTTGCCCCTAGCGGGAGGAGGAGATACGCAGTATTTT
v_call: TRBV28; d_call: NA; j_call: TRBJ1-1; clone_size: NA; cdr3_aa: CASRGGIEAFF; cdr3_nt: TGTGCCAGCAGGGGGGGGATCGAAGCTTTCTTT
v_call: TRBV28; d_call: TRBD1; j_call: TRBJ1-4; clone_size: few; cdr3_aa: CASSPPGQELEKLFF; cdr3_nt: TGTGCCAGCAGCCCACCGGGACAGGAACTTGAAAAACTGTTTTTT
v_call: TRBV9; d_call: TRBD2; j_call: TRBJ2-1; clone_size: NA; cdr3_aa: CASSGSLAGVSHNEQFF; cdr3_nt: TGTGCCAGCAGCGGCTCACTAGCGGGAGTGAGTCACAATGAGCAGTTCTTC
v_call: TRBV5-1; d_call: TRBD2; j_call: TRBJ2-1; clone_size: NA; cdr3_aa: CASSFLAGAGNEQFF; cdr3_nt: TGCGCCAGCAGCTTCCTAGCGGGAGCTGGCAATGAGCAGTTCTTC
v_call: TRBV7-2; d_call: NA; j_call: TRBJ2-3; clone_size: many; cdr3_aa: CASSLISDTQYF; cdr3_nt: TGTGCCAGCAGCTTAATCTCAGATACGCAGTATTTT
v_call: TRBV2; d_call: NA; j_call: TRBJ2-1; clone_size: NA; cdr3_aa: CASNPLAYNEQFF; cdr3_nt: TGTGCCAGCAACCCTCTAGCTTACAATGAGCAGTTCTTC
v_call: TRBV11-2; d_call: NA; j_call: TRBJ1-3; clone_size: NA; cdr3_aa: CASSLDSVYSRYSGNTIYF; cdr3_nt: TGTGCCAGCAGCTTAGATAGTGTTTACTCTCGATACTCTGGAAACACCATATATTTT
v_call: TRBV29-1; d_call: TRBD1; j_call: TRBJ1-1; clone_size: many; cdr3_aa: CSVDRGGGTEAFF; cdr3_nt: TGCAGCGTCGACAGGGGTGGTGGCACTGAAGCTTTCTTT
v_call: TRBV11-2; d_call: TRBD1; j_call: TRBJ2-3; clone_size: NA; cdr3_aa: CASSLGDRGNTQYF; cdr3_nt: TGTGCCAGCAGCTTGGGCGACAGGGGTAATACGCAGTATTTT
v_call: TRBV28; d_call: NA; j_call: TRBJ1-1; clone_size: few; cdr3_aa: CASSFGENTEAFF; cdr3_nt: TGTGCCAGCAGTTTCGGTGAGAACACTGAAGCTTTCTTT
v_call: TRBV7-8; d_call: NA; j_call: TRBJ1-5; clone_size: once; cdr3_aa: CASSLNPAWQARSNQPQHF; cdr3_nt: TGTGCCAGCAGCTTAAATCCGGCATGGCAGGCCCGTAGCAATCAGCCCCAGCATTTT
v_call: TRBV6-2/TRBV6-3; d_call: TRBD2; j_call: TRBJ2-7; clone_size: NA; cdr3_aa: CASSYDFGTNVRDF; cdr3_nt: TGTGCCAGCAGTTACGACTTCGGGACTAACGTACGAGACTTC
v_call: TRBV6-5; d_call: TRBD2; j_call: TRBJ2-7; clone_size: NA; cdr3_aa: CASSSGLETYEQYF; cdr3_nt: TGTGCCAGCAGTTCGGGACTAGAGACCTACGAGCAGTACTTC
v_call: TRBV27; d_call: TRBD2; j_call: TRBJ2-1; clone_size: NA; cdr3_aa: CASRTGTSPNEQFF; cdr3_nt: TGTGCCAGCAGGACCGGGACTAGCCCCAATGAGCAGTTCTTC
v_call: TRBV9; d_call: NA; j_call: TRBJ2-7; clone_size: NA; cdr3_aa: CASSPQRSPYEQYF; cdr3_nt: TGTGCCAGCAGCCCCCAGCGGAGTCCCTACGAGCAGTACTTC
v_call: TRBV10-2; d_call: NA; j_call: TRBJ2-1; clone_size: NA; cdr3_aa: CASSTSSYNEQFF; cdr3_nt: TGCGCCAGCAGTACTTCAAGTTACAATGAGCAGTTCTTC
v_call: TRBV6-1; d_call: TRBD1; j_call: TRBJ2-7; clone_size: NA; cdr3_aa: CASSDPGQQSYEQYF; cdr3_nt: TGTGCCAGCAGTGATCCGGGACAGCAGTCCTACGAGCAGTACTTC
v_call: TRBV5-1; d_call: NA; j_call: TRBJ2-3; clone_size: few; cdr3_aa: CASSPPGDTQYF; cdr3_nt: TGCGCCAGCAGCCCACCGGGAGATACGCAGTATTTT
v_call: TRBV5-1; d_call: NA; j_call: TRBJ2-2; clone_size: NA; cdr3_aa: CASSPGQNTGELFF; cdr3_nt: TGCGCCAGCAGCCCCGGACAGAACACCGGGGAGCTGTTTTTT
v_call: TRBV3-1/TRBV3-2; d_call: TRBD2; j_call: TRBJ2-3; clone_size: NA; cdr3_aa: CASSHLSWTSSGTDTQYF; cdr3_nt: TGTGCCAGCAGCCATCTCAGCTGGACTAGCTCTGGCACAGATACGCAGTATTTT
v_call: TRBV6-2/TRBV6-3; d_call: TRBD1; j_call: TRBJ1-4; clone_size: NA; cdr3_aa: CASSYSRGLRKLFF; cdr3_nt: TGTGCCAGCAGTTACAGCAGGGGGTTGAGAAAACTGTTTTTT
v_call: TRBV5-8; d_call: TRBD1; j_call: TRBJ2-3; clone_size: NA; cdr3_aa: CASSLTGVRSDTQYF; cdr3_nt: TGTGCCAGCAGCTTGACAGGGGTTAGGTCGGATACGCAGTATTTT
v_call: TRBV2; d_call: TRBD1; j_call: TRBJ1-1; clone_size: NA; cdr3_aa: CASSRRRDRGGNTEAFF; cdr3_nt: TGTGCCAGCAGCCGTCGCCGGGACAGGGGAGGAAACACTGAAGCTTTCTTT